These T cell receptor beta chains were read from a single sample in a study of technical replicates of blood from four donors. Profiled with immunoSEQ multiplex PCR; TCRdb holds only in-frame clones, not every one. There are fewer than 90,000 clones in the sample; around 94% occur only once, and about 0.4% lies in the top ten. Sequencing was done on a sample of T cells isolated from PBMCs. These receptors all come from a human donor in good health. The CDR3 runs from the conserved cysteine through the conserved F or W. Fields, in order: clone size, V gene, J gene, D gene, CDR3 DNA, CDR3 protein. The D gene is left open where the match is weak. Expanded clones are given a class, and other clones once, few, many or no size at all.

abundance: NA
v_gene: TRBV29-1
j_gene: TRBJ2-7
d_gene: NA
CDR3nt: TGCAGCGTTGAAGATCTAAGGGGAACGTATGAGCAGTACTTC
CDR3aa: CSVEDLRGTYEQYF

abundance: NA
v_gene: TRBV25-1
j_gene: TRBJ2-5
d_gene: TRBD2
CDR3nt: TGTGCCAGCGGAGGACTAGCGGGAGGGGGAGAGACCCAGTACTTC
CDR3aa: CASGGLAGGGETQYF

abundance: NA
v_gene: TRBV30
j_gene: TRBJ2-2
d_gene: NA
CDR3nt: TGTGCCTGGAGTTTTCAGGGGATCACCGGGGAGCTGTTTTTT
CDR3aa: CAWSFQGITGELFF

abundance: NA
v_gene: TRBV5-6
j_gene: TRBJ2-1
d_gene: TRBD2
CDR3nt: TGTGCCAGCAGCTTGCTAGCGGGATACTACAATGAGCAGTTCTTC
CDR3aa: CASSLLAGYYNEQFF

abundance: NA
v_gene: TRBV4-1
j_gene: TRBJ1-2
d_gene: NA
CDR3nt: TGCGCCAGCAGCCAAGATTCTTACAGGATTAGTTATGGCTACACCTTC
CDR3aa: CASSQDSYRISYGYTF

abundance: NA
v_gene: TRBV9
j_gene: TRBJ2-5
d_gene: TRBD2
CDR3nt: TGTGCCAGCAGCGTAGGAAGCGGGAGTTGGAGAGAGACCCAGTACTTC
CDR3aa: CASSVGSGSWRETQYF

abundance: NA
v_gene: TRBV4-3
j_gene: TRBJ2-7
d_gene: TRBD2
CDR3nt: TGCGCCAGCAGCCAATCCTTTGCGAGCGGGGCCTACGAGCAGTACTTC
CDR3aa: CASSQSFASGAYEQYF

abundance: NA
v_gene: TRBV6-1
j_gene: TRBJ2-3
d_gene: TRBD2
CDR3nt: TGTGCCAGTAGCGGGAGTCGAGATACGCAGTATTTT
CDR3aa: CASSGSRDTQYF

abundance: NA
v_gene: TRBV27
j_gene: TRBJ2-3
d_gene: NA
CDR3nt: TGTGCCAGCAGTGCGGGGACAGTAAGCACAGATACGCAGTATTTT
CDR3aa: CASSAGTVSTDTQYF

abundance: once
v_gene: TRBV11-3
j_gene: TRBJ2-7
d_gene: TRBD2
CDR3nt: TGTGCCACCCACCTAGCGGACTCCTACGAGCAGTACTTC
CDR3aa: CATHLADSYEQYF

abundance: NA
v_gene: TRBV5-6
j_gene: TRBJ1-1
d_gene: TRBD1
CDR3nt: TGTGCCAGCAGCCAAGGGACAGGGGTTCGAACTGAAGCTTTCTTT
CDR3aa: CASSQGTGVRTEAFF

abundance: once
v_gene: TRBV4-1
j_gene: TRBJ2-4
d_gene: NA
CDR3nt: TGCGCCAGCAGCCAAGAGTACCAGGGATCCAAAAACATTCAGTACTTC
CDR3aa: CASSQEYQGSKNIQYF

abundance: NA
v_gene: TRBV2
j_gene: TRBJ1-1
d_gene: NA
CDR3nt: TGTGCCAGCCTGGAAGCTTTCTTT
CDR3aa: CASLEAFF

abundance: NA
v_gene: TRBV28
j_gene: TRBJ2-7
d_gene: NA
CDR3nt: TGTGCCAGCAGTTCAGGCATTCTGCACGAGCAGTACTTC
CDR3aa: CASSSGILHEQYF

abundance: NA
v_gene: TRBV29-1
j_gene: TRBJ1-1
d_gene: NA
CDR3nt: TGCAGCGTTGAAGTGGGCGCTGAAGCTTTCTTT
CDR3aa: CSVEVGAEAFF

abundance: NA
v_gene: TRBV5-6
j_gene: TRBJ1-2
d_gene: NA
CDR3nt: TGTGCCAGCAGCTTGGGGCAGGCGGGAGGCTACACCTTC
CDR3aa: CASSLGQAGGYTF

abundance: NA
v_gene: TRBV19
j_gene: TRBJ1-5
d_gene: TRBD1
CDR3nt: TGTGCCAGTAGTAGACAGGGTTCTAATCAGCCCCAGCATTTT
CDR3aa: CASSRQGSNQPQHF

abundance: NA
v_gene: TRBV7-2
j_gene: TRBJ2-7
d_gene: NA
CDR3nt: TGTGCCAGCAGCTTAGCGCAAAGGAGCTCCTACGAGCAGTACTTC
CDR3aa: CASSLAQRSSYEQYF

abundance: NA
v_gene: TRBV4-1
j_gene: TRBJ2-7
d_gene: NA
CDR3nt: TGCGCCAGCAGCCAAATACCCTGGAAGGGGGACGAGCAGTACTTC
CDR3aa: CASSQIPWKGDEQYF

abundance: NA
v_gene: TRBV6-5
j_gene: TRBJ2-1
d_gene: TRBD2
CDR3nt: TGTGCCAGCAGTACGGGACTACCAAATGAGCAGTTCTTC
CDR3aa: CASSTGLPNEQFF

abundance: NA
v_gene: TRBV2
j_gene: TRBJ2-7
d_gene: NA
CDR3nt: TGTGCCAGCAGCGCGGGACAGAGATACGAGCAGTACTTC
CDR3aa: CASSAGQRYEQYF

abundance: NA
v_gene: TRBV9
j_gene: TRBJ2-1
d_gene: TRBD2
CDR3nt: TGTGCCAGCAGCGTAGGGAAGACTAGCGGGACCTTAAATGAGCAGTTCTTC
CDR3aa: CASSVGKTSGTLNEQFF

abundance: NA
v_gene: TRBV5-1
j_gene: TRBJ2-5
d_gene: TRBD1
CDR3nt: TGCGCCAGCAGCCCCAGGACAGGGACATCGGAGACCCAGTACTTC
CDR3aa: CASSPRTGTSETQYF

abundance: NA
v_gene: TRBV9
j_gene: TRBJ2-7
d_gene: NA
CDR3nt: TGTGCCAGCAGCGTGGTGCCGGGACTTGTTTACGAGCAGTACTTC
CDR3aa: CASSVVPGLVYEQYF

abundance: NA
v_gene: TRBV6-1
j_gene: TRBJ2-7
d_gene: NA
CDR3nt: TGTGCCAGCACGTACTACCTCGCCTACGAGCAGTACTTC
CDR3aa: CASTYYLAYEQYF

abundance: NA
v_gene: TRBV28
j_gene: TRBJ1-1
d_gene: NA
CDR3nt: TGTGCCAGCAGTTTGGAACAGCCGAACACTGAAGCTTTCTTT
CDR3aa: CASSLEQPNTEAFF

abundance: NA
v_gene: TRBV29-1
j_gene: TRBJ2-4
d_gene: NA
CDR3nt: TGCAGCTCCCGGCAGGGGCCGGCCAAAAACATTCAGTACTTC
CDR3aa: CSSRQGPAKNIQYF

abundance: NA
v_gene: TRBV2
j_gene: TRBJ2-3
d_gene: TRBD1
CDR3nt: TGTGCCAGCAGTTTAGGACAGGGGCCAGATACGCAGTATTTT
CDR3aa: CASSLGQGPDTQYF

abundance: NA
v_gene: TRBV4-3
j_gene: TRBJ2-6
d_gene: TRBD1
CDR3nt: TGCGCCAGCAGCCAAGAAGCCGGAACAGGGGCGGGGGCCAACGTCCTGACTTTC
CDR3aa: CASSQEAGTGAGANVLTF

abundance: NA
v_gene: TRBV9
j_gene: TRBJ2-7
d_gene: NA
CDR3nt: TGTGCCAGCAGCTTCGGACCAGGGACTTCGAACGAGCAGTACTTC
CDR3aa: CASSFGPGTSNEQYF

abundance: NA
v_gene: TRBV27
j_gene: TRBJ1-1
d_gene: NA
CDR3nt: TGTGCCAGCAGTTGGGAGCCCTACACTGAAGCTTTCTTT
CDR3aa: CASSWEPYTEAFF

abundance: NA
v_gene: TRBV4-1
j_gene: TRBJ1-5
d_gene: NA
CDR3nt: TGCGCCAGCAGCCAAGATGCTACAGGAGTAAATCAGCCCCAGCATTTT
CDR3aa: CASSQDATGVNQPQHF

abundance: NA
v_gene: TRBV29-1
j_gene: TRBJ1-2
d_gene: NA
CDR3nt: TGCAGCGTTGAAACCTATCCCAACTATGGCTACACCTTC
CDR3aa: CSVETYPNYGYTF

abundance: once
v_gene: TRBV4-1
j_gene: TRBJ2-7
d_gene: NA
CDR3nt: TGCGCCAGCAGCCAAGACAGGGGTTACGAGCAGTACTTC
CDR3aa: CASSQDRGYEQYF

abundance: once
v_gene: TRBV2
j_gene: TRBJ1-2
d_gene: TRBD1
CDR3nt: TGTGCCAGGGACAGGGGGCACAACTATGGCTACACCTTC
CDR3aa: CARDRGHNYGYTF

abundance: NA
v_gene: TRBV15
j_gene: TRBJ1-4
d_gene: NA
CDR3nt: TGTGCCACCAGCATGAGACGCGGGATTAATGAAAAACTGTTTTTT
CDR3aa: CATSMRRGINEKLFF

abundance: NA
v_gene: TRBV19
j_gene: TRBJ2-5
d_gene: TRBD2
CDR3nt: TGTGCCAGTAGTATCGGTGCGGGGGGCCAAGAGACCCAGTACTTC
CDR3aa: CASSIGAGGQETQYF

abundance: NA
v_gene: TRBV5-4
j_gene: TRBJ2-3
d_gene: TRBD2
CDR3nt: TGTGCCAGCAGCTTAGGGGGTGGACTAGCGGGATGGGATACGCAGTATTTT
CDR3aa: CASSLGGGLAGWDTQYF

abundance: NA
v_gene: TRBV28
j_gene: TRBJ2-7
d_gene: TRBD1
CDR3nt: TGTGCCAGCAGTCCTGGGACAGGGACCTACGAGCAGTACTTC
CDR3aa: CASSPGTGTYEQYF

abundance: once
v_gene: TRBV6-6
j_gene: TRBJ1-1
d_gene: NA
CDR3nt: TGTGCCAGCAGTTACTGGGAGAAGAACACTGAAGCTTTCTTT
CDR3aa: CASSYWEKNTEAFF